This T cell receptor beta chain was identified during a study of cytomegalovirus exposure and HLA in healthy donors. PCR amplification relied on 60 Vbeta primers (plus 13 Jbeta primers). Clones were sequenced by immunoSEQ multiplex PCR, and TCRdb holds only the in-frame ones, with some missing. The table lists about 60,000 clones, nearly 85% of them singletons. On this clone: Its specificity is unknown.

Whole-study findings and limits: According to a later analysis, donors in an Asian-associated ancestry cluster reportedly had fewer N-insertions than the roughly 720-donor mean. A few chains tied to CMV proved CMV antigen-specific in vitro.

The germline V gene encodes CDR1 KGHSH and CDR2 LQKENI. Losses at the gene ends were 5 bases for V and 0 bases for J; bases not matched to a gene: 5. This CDR3 has 15 residues. The sequence derives from a man aged 30 to 45 in good health and CMV-seronegative. This chain uses TRBV18 with TRBJ2-5; 8 bases are shared with TRBD2. The sequencing input was PBMCs. Written as DNA, the CDR3 is TGTGCCAGCTCAAAACTAGCGGTAAACCAAGAGACCCAGTACTTC. Translating gives CASSKLAVNQETQYF.